A selection of T cell receptor beta chains follows, all from one sample in a study of PD-1 blockade in classical Hodgkin lymphoma. Sequencing used immunoSEQ multiplex PCR; TCRdb keeps in-frame clones, though not all of them. The sample has some 70,000 clones; roughly 92% are singletons. Sequences were obtained from peripheral blood mononuclear cells (PBMCs). All receptors come from a human donor with classical Hodgkin lymphoma. CDR3s include the opening cysteine and the closing phenylalanine or tryptophan. Each record gives: CDR3 protein, D gene, CDR3 length, V gene, clone size. The D gene is left open where the match is weak. Size tells how often a clone was seen (once, few, many) or the class of an expanded clone, and some rows leave it out.

CASSIGRETQYF,-,12,TRBV19,once
CASSLVVISRGRSDTQYF,TRBD1,18,TRBV7-2,-
CASSRRGGVGAGEQFF,TRBD2,16,TRBV28,-
CASTKQGLNTGELFF,TRBD1,15,TRBV27,-
CASSVSGTGNTGELFF,TRBD1,16,TRBV7-9,-
CASSFGGPETQYF,-,13,TRBV6-5,-
CASTQGSYLPHEQFF,-,15,TRBV14,once
CASSGYYGYTF,-,11,TRBV11-1,-
CAWRRPGGHEQYF,-,13,TRBV30,-
CASKAGSNPYEQYF,-,14,TRBV6-1,-
CASSPDILSNQPQHF,-,15,TRBV2,-
CASSQSSGFMGQGSNEQFF,TRBD1,19,TRBV11-3,-
CASSRTGTGYREQYF,TRBD1,15,TRBV14,few
CASSMYRGRTGELFF,TRBD1,15,TRBV19,-
CASSSTGGEAIYF,TRBD1,13,TRBV7-2,few
CASSLAPQGQQGSPLHF,-,17,TRBV5-1,-
CASSPLSGSSGRSQETQYF,TRBD2,19,TRBV18,-
CASTGLASYNEQFF,TRBD2,14,TRBV9,-
CASSAGTSGDTQYF,TRBD2,14,TRBV7-2,-
CASSLQEGSGETQYF,-,15,TRBV9,-
CASSQLWGKSTDTQYF,-,16,TRBV4-1,-
CASSPSLADNEQFF,-,14,TRBV18,-
CASTRTAGGLGEQFF,TRBD2,15,TRBV2,-
CASNLGDEQYF,-,11,TRBV2,-
CASSPESSGNTIYF,-,14,TRBV5-1,once